These 24 T cell receptor beta chains were sequenced from one sample in a study of T cell responses to AZD1222 COVID-19 vaccine. The repertoire was sequenced with immunoSEQ multiplex PCR; TCRdb's copy has only in-frame clones and lacks some. Of some 140,000 clones in the sample, roughly 93% are singletons; the top ten hold approximately 3.1%. Here the sequenced sample was peripheral blood, taken on day 0 of AZD1222 vaccination. Receptor source: an adult in good health.

V gene TRBV10-3 combines with J gene TRBJ2-7; no firm D call. CDR1 and CDR2 from the germline V gene are ENHRY and SYGVKD. Trimming removed 3 bases from V and 0 bases from J, with 12 bases in between. The CDR3 is 15 residues long. The DNA for the CDR3 is TGTGCCATCAGTGAAATCGGACGGACCTCCTACGAGCAGTACTTC. It specifies CAISEIGRTSYEQYF.

V usage is TRBV5-1 and J usage is TRBJ2-1, with TRBD2 matching 12 bases. With V trimmed by 3 bases and J by 1 base, 2 bases remained unmatched. CDR3 length: 16 amino acids. CDR1 is SGHRS, CDR2 YFSETQ, per germline. The CDR3 reads CASSSSGRASYNEQFF. CDR3 nucleotide sequence: TGCGCCAGCAGCTCTAGCGGGAGGGCGTCCTACAATGAGCAGTTCTTC.

The chain carries TRBV7-8 and TRBJ1-4; D unresolved. The CDR3 has 17 amino acids. Looked up from germline, CDR1 is SGHVS and CDR2 is FQNEAQ. V was clipped by 1 base and J by 4 bases, with 16 bases between them. CDR3 nucleotide sequence: TGTGCCAGCAGCTTAGGTGGCAGCCCGCTTCTTAATGAAAAACTGTTTTTT. This codes for CASSLGGSPLLNEKLFF.

This chain links TRBV28 with TRBJ2-7; 9 bases align to TRBD2. CDR1 is MDHEN, CDR2 SYDVKM, per germline. With V trimmed by 6 bases and J by 0 bases, 3 bases remained unmatched. This CDR3 has 14 residues. CDR3 amino acids: CASRLAGDSYEQYF. CDR3 DNA: TGTGCCAGCAGACTAGCGGGCGACTCCTACGAGCAGTACTTC.

This clone showed up just a few times. CDR3 in amino acids: CARDGGQGGTDTQYF. DNA for the CDR3: TGTGCTCGAGACGGTGGGCAGGGAGGAACAGATACGCAGTATTTT. This chain joins TRBV30 and TRBJ2-3, with a weak D call TRBD2 (6 bases). Germline V gene lookup returns CDR1 GTSNPN and CDR2 SVGIG (reference sequence). The CDR3 length is 15 residues.

V gene TRBV4-1 combines with J gene TRBJ1-2; D possibly corresponds to TRBD1 (6 bases). Between the trimmed V and J ends, which lost 3 bases and 3 bases, there was a span of 14 bases. The germline V gene has CDR1 MGHRA and CDR2 YSYEKL. The CDR3 is 15 amino acids. CDR3 nucleotides: TGCGCCAGCAGCCACCCAATCAGGGGCGACTATGGCTACACCTTC. The encoded protein is CASSHPIRGDYGYTF.

The chain carries TRBV10-3 and TRBJ1-2, with D maybe TRBD1 (5 bases). The germline V and J ends were trimmed by 2 bases and 7 bases, with 14 bases remaining between them. The CDR3 is made up of 14 amino acids. CDR1 and CDR2 from the germline V gene are ENHRY and SYGVKD. In DNA, the CDR3 is TGTGCCATCAGTGAGGGCGGGGGGAATAGTGGCTACACCTTC. Residues: CAISEGGGNSGYTF.

The V call is TRBV10-2, the J call TRBJ1-5, with D tentatively TRBD1 (5 bases). The CDR3 spans 12 residues. In germline, CDR1 is WSHSY, CDR2 SAAADI. V was cut by 2 bases and J by 6 bases, with 5 bases left in between. The CDR3 coding sequence is TGCGCCAGCAGTGAGGGGGCTCAGCCCCAGCATTTT. It translates to CASSEGAQPQHF.

The chain recombines TRBV28 with TRBJ1-1; tentatively, D is TRBD1 (5 bases). The V gene lost 6 bases and the J gene lost 0 bases, with 20 bases spanning the gap. Germline values: CDR1 MDHEN, CDR2 SYDVKM. This CDR3 comprises 17 residues. This CDR3 reads CASSLRGTSYLNTEAFF. CDR3 in DNA: TGTGCCAGCAGCCTTCGCGGGACGTCTTACTTGAACACTGAAGCTTTCTTT.

The chain couples TRBV4-1 to TRBJ2-5, with TRBD2 matching 7 bases. Germline assignment: CDR1 MGHRA and CDR2 YSYEKL. This CDR3 has 15 residues. The V and J ends lost 4 bases and 4 bases, in that order; junction bases with no gene match: 9. The CDR3 DNA reads as TGCGCCAGCAGCCCGTTGCGGGAGTGGGGAGAGACCCAGTACTTC. Translated: CASSPLREWGETQYF.

This rearrangement joins TRBV4-3 to TRBJ1-1; D call uncertain. Trimming took 0 bases from V and 6 from J, leaving 17 bases between them. This CDR3 is built from 16 residues. The germline gives CDR1 LGHNA, CDR2 YSLEER. The CDR3 sequence: CASSQDTSYAGSEAFF. The CDR3 DNA sequence: TGCGCCAGCAGCCAAGATACCAGCTATGCAGGATCTGAAGCTTTCTTT.

This chain connects TRBV28 to TRBJ1-3; the D is unclear. The V gene lost 2 bases and the J gene lost 0 bases, with 8 bases spanning the gap. CDR3 length: 15 amino acids. Germline loops: CDR1 MDHEN, CDR2 SYDVKM. In DNA form, the CDR3 reads TGTGCCAGCAGTTTAGCTCGCGCCTCTGGAAACACCATATATTTT. Translation gives CASSLARASGNTIYF.

This rearrangement joins TRBV19 to TRBJ1-3, with D unclear. The CDR3 has 16 residues. Germline V gene lookup returns CDR1 LNHDA and CDR2 SQIVND (reference sequence). Between the trimmed V and J ends, which lost 3 bases and 2 bases, there was a span of 14 bases. CDR3 coding DNA: TGTGCCAGTAGTATTCGACTTAGGGAACCTGGAAACACCATATATTTT. Amino acids: CASSIRLREPGNTIYF.

This chain uses TRBV9 with TRBJ1-5; D uncertain. This CDR3 region has 14 residues. Trimming took 0 bases from V and 4 from J, leaving 8 bases between them. Germline CDR1 SGDLS, CDR2 YYNGEE. CDR3 region: CASSVGGGNQPQHF. The CDR3 region has the DNA TGTGCCAGCAGCGTAGGGGGAGGGAATCAGCCCCAGCATTTT.

The rearrangement uses TRBV18 and TRBJ2-2, with D hard to call. This CDR3 comprises 16 residues. Germline assignment: CDR1 KGHSH and CDR2 LQKENI. The germline V and J ends were trimmed by 0 bases and 1 base, with 9 bases remaining between them. In DNA, the CDR3 is TGTGCCAGCTCACCACCGGCGACGGGGAACACCGGGGAGCTGTTTTTT. Amino acids: CASSPPATGNTGELFF.

The chain recombines TRBV5-6 with TRBJ1-2; a weak D match, TRBD1 (5 bases). V lost 2 bases and J lost 4, with 18 bases in between. The CDR3 is 16 residues long. Germline CDR1 and CDR2: SGHDT and YYEEEE. Here the CDR3 reads CASSFGTGTGIYGYTF. The CDR3 DNA reads as TGTGCCAGCAGCTTTGGAACCGGGACGGGCATCTATGGCTACACCTTC.

The chain has TRBV14 and TRBJ1-1; 7 bases fit TRBD1. After removal of 3 bases from V and 4 bases from J, the junction contained 20 bases not matched to a gene. The CDR3 totals 19 residues. The V gene's germline CDR1 is SGHDN and CDR2 FVKESK. The CDR3 region is CASSQGRDRIYEAGTEAFF. CDR3 DNA sequence: TGTGCCAGCAGCCAGGGGAGGGACAGAATATATGAGGCGGGCACTGAAGCTTTCTTT.

This clone was seen a few times. V is TRBV11-3 and J is TRBJ2-2, with a weak D call TRBD2 (5 bases). CDR1 is SGHNT and CDR2 is YENEEA in the germline V gene. This CDR3 is 16 amino acids long. The germline V and J ends were trimmed by 3 bases and 1 base, with 12 bases remaining between them. CDR3 in amino acids: CASSLGLSGNTGELFF. CDR3 sequence (DNA): TGTGCCAGCAGCTTGGGGTTAAGCGGGAACACCGGGGAGCTGTTTTTT.

J is TRBJ2-1 and V is TRBV4-1; D uncertain. Between the trimmed V and J ends, which lost 0 bases and 10 bases, there was a span of 10 bases. The CDR3 has 13 residues. Per the germline V gene, CDR1 is MGHRA and CDR2 is YSYEKL. This CDR3 is CASSQDKFGEQFF. The CDR3 DNA is TGCGCCAGCAGCCAAGATAAGTTCGGCGAGCAGTTCTTC.

This rearrangement joins TRBV13 to TRBJ1-6, with D unclear. CDR1 is PRHDT and CDR2 is FYEKMQ in the germline V gene (reference sequence). The CDR3 is 16 amino acids. Trimming took 0 bases from V and 7 from J, leaving 13 bases between them. CDR3 protein: CASSLGPGGWNSPLHF. In nucleotides, the CDR3 is TGTGCCAGCAGCTTAGGCCCTGGTGGCTGGAATTCACCCCTCCACTTT.

The rearrangement uses TRBV5-4 and TRBJ1-1; the D is unclear. The CDR3 loop spans 14 amino acids. Deletions cut 4 bases from V and 0 bases from J, with 10 bases between. Germline V gene data show CDR1 as SGHNT and CDR2 as YYREEE (reference sequence). In DNA, the CDR3 is TGTGCCAGCAGCCCCGACGGCGTGAACACTGAAGCTTTCTTT. This codes for CASSPDGVNTEAFF.

The chain links TRBV19 to TRBJ2-1; 10 positions agree with TRBD2. The germline V gene encodes CDR1 LNHDA and CDR2 SQIVND (reference sequence). The V segment lost 6 bases and the J segment 5 bases; nucleotides outside the gene matches: 4. This CDR3 spans 14 amino acids. CDR3 DNA sequence: TGTGCCAGTAGACGGACTAGCGGAGACAATGAGCAGTTCTTC. This gives the protein CASRRTSGDNEQFF.

V gene TRBV11-1 combines with J gene TRBJ2-7; D is perhaps TRBD1 (5 bases). V lost 2 bases and J lost 2, with 10 bases in between. Germline CDR1 SGHAT, CDR2 FQDESV (reference sequence). The CDR3 length is 14 residues. In DNA, the CDR3 is TGTGCCAGCAGCTTACGACAGTACCCCTACGAGCAGTACTTC. Encoded protein: CASSLRQYPYEQYF.

V gene TRBV18 combines with J gene TRBJ2-3; TRBD1 matches at 8 bases. Looked up from germline, CDR1 is KGHSH and CDR2 is LQKENI. The CDR3 has 15 amino acids. With 6 bases clipped from V and 3 bases from J, the junction kept 8 bases outside the gene matches. The CDR3, as DNA: TGTGCCAGCTCCCTTGGGACAGGTGTAACAGATACGCAGTATTTT. Translation: CASSLGTGVTDTQYF.